The 23 T cell receptor beta chains below come from one sample, sequenced in a study of blood T cell repertoires in COVID-19. Profiled with immunoSEQ multiplex PCR; TCRdb holds only in-frame clones, not every one. The table lists hundreds of thousands of clones, about 88% of them singletons. Sequenced material: peripheral blood. The source of these receptors is a woman between 40 and 55 years old who had recovered from COVID-19.

The V gene is TRBV6-2 or TRBV6-3, the J gene TRBJ2-2, with 9 bases lining up with TRBD2. The CDR3 contains 16 residues. Germline CDR1 MNHEY, CDR2 SVGEGT. V lost 2 bases to trimming and J lost 6 bases; unmatched junction nucleotides: 7. The CDR3 protein is CASSYGLAGHPGELFF. For the CDR3, the DNA is TGTGCCAGCAGTTACGGGCTAGCGGGACACCCCGGGGAGCTGTTTTTT.

The V gene is TRBV19, the J gene TRBJ2-2; 11 positions match TRBD1. V was clipped by 9 bases and J by 7 bases; unmatched bases: 4. The CDR3 is made up of 13 amino acids. Germline loops: CDR1 LNHDA, CDR2 SQIVND (reference sequence). The CDR3 loop reads CASRDRGNGELFF. The CDR3 nucleotides are TGTGCCAGCCGGGACAGGGGGAACGGGGAGCTGTTTTTT.

The chain employs TRBV7-2 and TRBJ2-7; 10 nucleotides agree with TRBD2. J gave up 3 bases and V 0 bases, and 5 bases lay outside the gene matches. The CDR3 has 16 amino acids. Looked up from germline, CDR1 is SGHTA and CDR2 is FQGNSA. CDR3 DNA: TGTGCCAGCAGCTTAGCGGAGGCTAGCGGGAGCTACGAGCAGTACTTC. Its protein is CASSLAEASGSYEQYF. Drawing the rest from reference TRBV7-2 and TRBJ2-7, the complete variable domain is GAGVSQSPSNKVTEKGKDVELRCDPISGHTALYWYRQSLGQGLEFLIYFQGNSAPDKSGLPSDRFSAERTGGSVSTLTIQRTQQEDSAVYLCASSLAEASGSYEQYFGPGTRLTVT.

V gene TRBV5-5 combines with J gene TRBJ2-5; TRBD1 matches at 7 bases. Germline CDR1 and CDR2: SGHKS and YYEKEE (reference sequence). The CDR3 totals 15 residues. The ends lost 3 bases at V and 5 bases at J; junction bases unmatched: 10. CDR3: CASSSQGQLGETQYF. The CDR3 DNA follows: TGTGCCAGCAGCTCCCAGGGACAGTTGGGGGAGACCCAGTACTTC.

The V gene is TRBV25-1, the J gene TRBJ1-2; no reliable D call. This CDR3 contains 12 residues. V gave up 4 bases and J gave up 4 bases, with 7 bases separating them. Looked up from germline, CDR1 is MGHDK and CDR2 is SYGVNS. CDR3 protein: CASSAPVYGYTF. For the CDR3, the DNA is TGTGCCAGCAGTGCTCCCGTCTATGGCTACACCTTC.

The V gene is TRBV7-2, the J gene TRBJ2-4, with TRBD2 matching 7 bases. Germline trimming cut 4 bases from V and 0 bases from J; bases unmatched to any gene: 15. Germline V lookup: CDR1 SGHTA, CDR2 FQGNSA. This CDR3 spans 19 amino acids. DNA for the CDR3: TGTGCCAGCAGCTCCAGCCGGTGGGAGCGGGGACTAGCCAAAAACATTCAGTACTTC. Encoded protein: CASSSSRWERGLAKNIQYF.

This sequence joins TRBV6-2 or TRBV6-3 and TRBJ1-1; 8 positions match TRBD1. V lost 5 bases and J lost 5; bases outside the gene matches: 10. The CDR3 runs to 15 residues. From germline, CDR1 is MNHEY and CDR2 SVGEGT. CDR3 nucleotides: TGTGCCAGCAGTACCCCAGGACAGGGAAGGACTGAAGCTTTCTTT. Protein: CASSTPGQGRTEAFF.

The chain links TRBV18 to TRBJ2-5; 9 positions agree with TRBD1. Germline loops: CDR1 KGHSH, CDR2 LQKENI. This CDR3 spans 13 amino acids. V lost 4 bases and J lost 5; bases outside the gene matches: 2. CDR3 loop: CASSRTGGETQYF. The CDR3 DNA sequence: TGTGCCAGCTCACGAACAGGGGGCGAGACCCAGTACTTC.

This sequence joins TRBV19 and TRBJ1-5, with a weak D call TRBD1 (5 bases). This CDR3 has 13 residues. From germline, CDR1 is LNHDA and CDR2 SQIVND (reference sequence). Trimming shortened V by 6 bases and J by 4 bases, and 10 bases separated the two germline ends. Written as DNA, the CDR3 is TGTGCCAGTAGATGGACAAAAAATCAGCCCCAGCATTTT. Translated, it gives CASRWTKNQPQHF.

The CDR3: CAGRGATEREQYF. The CDR3 bases are TGTGCCGGACGGGGGGCTACAGAACGCGAGCAGTACTTC. The V call is TRBV28, the J call TRBJ2-7, with a possible D match to TRBD2 (7 bases). V lost 11 bases and J 6 bases, leaving 20 bases between the germline ends. This CDR3 region has 13 residues. The germline V gene has CDR1 MDHEN and CDR2 SYDVKM.

The J gene is TRBJ1-1, the V gene TRBV29-1, with unresolved D. Trimming removed 7 bases at V and 3 bases at J, with 12 bases between. This CDR3 is 12 amino acids long. Germline lookup yields CDR1 SQVTM and CDR2 ANQGSEA. For the CDR3, the DNA is TGCAGCGGGGGAGAGGGTGACACTGAAGCTTTCTTT. Its protein product is CSGGEGDTEAFF.

The chain carries TRBV30 and TRBJ1-5; no definite D call. The germline V gene has CDR1 GTSNPN and CDR2 SVGIG (reference sequence). CDR3 length: 12 amino acids. V gave up 1 base and J gave up 4 bases, with 5 bases separating them. The DNA for the CDR3 is TGTGCCTGGAGTGGCGATAATCAGCCCCAGCATTTT. Its translation is CAWSGDNQPQHF.

The chain links TRBV5-3 to TRBJ1-5, with no clear D. TRBV5-3 is identified as an open reading frame with a role that is uncertain. CDR3 length: 14 residues. V lost 4 bases to trimming and J lost 8 bases, with 16 bases between them. In nucleotides, the CDR3 is TGTGCCAGAAGCCCGATCAACTACGGAGAGCCCCAGCATTTT. It specifies CARSPINYGEPQHF.

In this sample, this clone turned up a few times. The chain couples TRBV5-1 to TRBJ1-5; D remains unclear. CDR1 and CDR2 (germline): SGHRS, YFSETQ. V lost 2 bases and J lost 0, with 3 bases in between. CDR3 length: 13 amino acids. DNA of the CDR3: TGCGCCAGCAGCTTTAGTAGCAATCAGCCCCAGCATTTT. Protein sequence: CASSFSSNQPQHF.

The J gene is TRBJ2-3, the V gene TRBV5-4, with 9 bases aligning to TRBD1. Germline loops: CDR1 SGHNT, CDR2 YYREEE (reference sequence). The ends lost 4 bases at V and 3 bases at J; junction bases unmatched: 3. The CDR3 spans 14 residues. The CDR3 DNA follows: TGTGCCAGCAGCCCGGACAGGGGAACAGATACGCAGTATTTT. This sequence encodes CASSPDRGTDTQYF.

The chain links TRBV30 to TRBJ2-6; 9 nucleotides agree with TRBD1. Germline V gene data show CDR1 as GTSNPN and CDR2 as SVGIG (reference sequence). The V segment lost 1 base and the J segment 0 bases; nucleotides outside the gene matches: 4. The CDR3 has 17 residues. CDR3 nucleotide sequence: TGTGCCTGGAGTGCCGGGACAGGGAGCTCTGGGGCCAACGTCCTGACTTTC. Protein: CAWSAGTGSSGANVLTF.

To note about this clone: Other DNA sequences in the sample encode the same CDR3. J is TRBJ2-1 and V is TRBV19; a possible D gene is TRBD1 (5 bases). V was trimmed by 4 bases and J by 3 bases, leaving 7 bases between them. Germline CDR1 reads LNHDA; CDR2 reads SQIVND (reference sequence). The CDR3 is 13 amino acids. CDR3 loop: CASSTQGYNEQFF. Here the CDR3 DNA reads TGTGCCAGTAGTACTCAGGGCTACAATGAGCAGTTCTTC.

V is TRBV12-3 or TRBV12-4 and J is TRBJ2-4; 7 bases are shared with TRBD1. The junction had 1 base not matched to a gene; V was cut back by 5 bases and J by 6 bases. The CDR3 loop spans 12 amino acids. CDR3 in DNA: TGTGCCAGCAGTGGGACAGTAAACATTCAGTACTTC. Translation gives CASSGTVNIQYF.

This sequence joins TRBV19 and TRBJ1-3; 7 nucleotides agree with TRBD1. CDR3 length: 15 amino acids. Losses at the gene ends were 4 bases for V and 7 bases for J; bases not matched to a gene: 10. Per germline, CDR1 LNHDA and CDR2 SQIVND (reference sequence). The CDR3 is CASSRQGGLGNTIYF. CDR3 sequence (DNA): TGTGCCAGTAGTAGACAGGGCGGGCTGGGGAACACCATATATTTT.

V and J are TRBV19 and TRBJ2-7; D not resolved. V lost 6 bases and J 8 bases, leaving 17 bases between the germline ends. CDR1 LNHDA and CDR2 SQIVND come from the germline V gene (reference sequence). This CDR3 comprises 13 residues. The DNA of the CDR3 is TGTGCCAGTAGCCCTTCCGCCAGATTACAGCAGTACTTC. Protein sequence: CASSPSARLQQYF.

The gene calls are TRBV6-2 or TRBV6-3 and TRBJ2-2; D is possibly TRBD2 (5 bases). The CDR3 is 17 amino acids. Trimming took 2 bases from V and 3 from J, leaving 16 bases between them. The germline gives CDR1 MNHEY, CDR2 SVGEGT. As DNA, the CDR3 is TGTGCCAGCAGTTACCGTCCGGGGTTCGTTGACACCGGGGAGCTGTTTTTT. It specifies CASSYRPGFVDTGELFF.

The chain links TRBV27 to TRBJ1-6, with D tentatively TRBD1 (6 bases). Trimming cost V 6 bases and J 9 bases, with 24 bases left between them. Germline CDR1 MNHEY, CDR2 SMNVEV (reference sequence). The CDR3 sequence is 17 residues long. The CDR3 here is CASRPNQGSKGVSPLHF. The CDR3 DNA follows: TGTGCCAGCAGACCCAATCAGGGAAGTAAGGGGGTTTCACCCCTCCACTTT.

The chain is built from TRBV3-1 (or the pseudogene TRBV3-2) and TRBJ2-1, with D maybe TRBD2 (5 bases). V was clipped by 1 base and J by 0 bases, with 10 bases between them. This CDR3 comprises 16 residues. Per the germline V gene, CDR1 is LGHDT and CDR2 is YNNKEL (reference sequence). The CDR3 sequence is CASSQVLRASYNEQFF. CDR3 coding DNA: TGTGCCAGCAGCCAAGTTTTGCGGGCCTCCTACAATGAGCAGTTCTTC.